The source of this T cell receptor (beta chain) is a study of type 1 regulatory T cells. About the study: T-allo10 is a Tr1-enriched, alloantigen-specific CD4 T cell product made in vitro.

Of note for this clonotype: The target antigen is unknown.

V gave up 1 base and J gave up 0 bases, with 7 bases separating them. Germline CDR1 MGHRA, CDR2 YSYEKL. The CDR3 is 15 residues long. TCRdb called the reads again in MiXCR, with one record for every CDR3 protein. Among about 65,000 distinct CDR3 sequences listed, approximately 47% were seen once. V gene TRBV4-1 combines with J gene TRBJ1-3; D gene unclear. The sequencing sample was made of cultured non-Tr1 T cells, either the whole culture or a sorted T cell fraction (not recorded which). This receptor was identified in a human donor in good health. The chain's CDR3 is CASSQARDSGNTIYF. CDR3 coding DNA: TGCGCCAGCAGCCAAGCCCGGGACTCTGGAAACACCATATATTTT.